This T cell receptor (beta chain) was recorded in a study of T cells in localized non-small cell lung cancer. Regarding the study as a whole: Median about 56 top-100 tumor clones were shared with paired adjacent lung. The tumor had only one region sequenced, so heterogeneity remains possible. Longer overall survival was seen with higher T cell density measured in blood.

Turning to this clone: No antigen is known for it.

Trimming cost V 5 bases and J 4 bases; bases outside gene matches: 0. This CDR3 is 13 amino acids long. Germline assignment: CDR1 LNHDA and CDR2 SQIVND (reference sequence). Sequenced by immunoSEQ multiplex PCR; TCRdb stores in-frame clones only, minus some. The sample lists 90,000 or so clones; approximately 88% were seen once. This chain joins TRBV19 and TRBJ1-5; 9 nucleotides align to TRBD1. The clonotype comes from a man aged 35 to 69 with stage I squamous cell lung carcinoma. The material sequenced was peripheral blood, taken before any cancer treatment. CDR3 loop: CASSGTGNQPQHF. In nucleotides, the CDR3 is TGTGCCAGTAGTGGGACAGGGAATCAGCCCCAGCATTTT.